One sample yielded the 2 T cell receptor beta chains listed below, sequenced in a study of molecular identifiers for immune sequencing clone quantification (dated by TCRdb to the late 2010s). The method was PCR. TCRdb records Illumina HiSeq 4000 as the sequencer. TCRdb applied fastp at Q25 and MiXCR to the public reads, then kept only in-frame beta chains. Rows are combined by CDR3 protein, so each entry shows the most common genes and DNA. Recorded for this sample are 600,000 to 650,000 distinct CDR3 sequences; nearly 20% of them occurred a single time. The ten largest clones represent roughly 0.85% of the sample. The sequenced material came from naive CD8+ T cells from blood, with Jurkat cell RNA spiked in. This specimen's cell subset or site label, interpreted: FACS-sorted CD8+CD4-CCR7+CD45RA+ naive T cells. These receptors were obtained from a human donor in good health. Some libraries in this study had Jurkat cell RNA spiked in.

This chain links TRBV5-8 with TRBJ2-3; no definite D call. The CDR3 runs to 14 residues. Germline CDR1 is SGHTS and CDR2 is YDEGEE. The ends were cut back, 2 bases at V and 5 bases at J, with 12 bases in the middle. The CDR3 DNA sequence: TGTGCCAGCAGCTTCCTGGGGAACCTAGATACGCAGTATTTT. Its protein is CASSFLGNLDTQYF.

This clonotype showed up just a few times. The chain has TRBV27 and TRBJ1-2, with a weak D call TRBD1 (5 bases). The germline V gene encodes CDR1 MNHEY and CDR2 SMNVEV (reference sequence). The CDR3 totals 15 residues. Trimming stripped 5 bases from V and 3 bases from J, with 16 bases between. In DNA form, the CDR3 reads TGTGCCAGCAGTCACTCGGAAGGGGTGGACTATGGCTACACCTTC. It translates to CASSHSEGVDYGYTF.